The clone carrying this T cell receptor (beta chain) ranks as large in terms of frequency. Its matching antigen is unknown. Confirmation of patient neurodegeneration relied on biomarkers such as neurofilament, amyloid-beta and tau. TCRdb re-called the 10x single-cell sequencing reads and gives one entry per CDR3 protein, without DNA. Across under 850 distinct CDR3 sequences, the top ten clones capture under 20% of the sample. The sample originates from a study of CD8 T cells in cerebrospinal fluid in Alzheimer's disease. Regarding the study as a whole: In mild cognitive impairment or Alzheimer's disease, the biggest CSF clone made up more TCRs than in controls. EBV-specific clones were neither the most expanded nor enriched in Alzheimer's patients.

Material: cerebrospinal fluid. The origin of this receptor is a human donor with Parkinson's disease.

This CDR3 is CAISGTQAPYEQYF. The rearrangement links TRBV10-3 to TRBJ2-7; TCRdb picks TRBD2, but there is no DNA to check that call. Germline-derived CDR1 and CDR2 are ENHRY and SYGVKD. CDR3 size: 14 residues.